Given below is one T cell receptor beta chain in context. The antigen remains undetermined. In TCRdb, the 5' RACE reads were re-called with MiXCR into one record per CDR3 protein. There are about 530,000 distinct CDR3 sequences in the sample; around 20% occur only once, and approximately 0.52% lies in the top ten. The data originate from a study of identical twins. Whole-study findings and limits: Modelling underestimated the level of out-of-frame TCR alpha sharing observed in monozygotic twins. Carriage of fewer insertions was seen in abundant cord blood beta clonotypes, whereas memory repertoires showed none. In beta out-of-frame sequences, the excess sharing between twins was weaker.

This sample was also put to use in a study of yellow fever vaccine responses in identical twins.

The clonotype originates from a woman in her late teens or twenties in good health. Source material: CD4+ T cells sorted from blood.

CDR3 coding DNA: TGCAGTGCTACTCCCGGGACTAGATTATGGAATGAGCAGTTCTTC. As protein: CSATPGTRLWNEQFF. The V call is TRBV20-1, the J call TRBJ2-1, with 8 bases identical to TRBD2. Germline CDR1 and CDR2: DFQATT and SNEGSKA (reference sequence). CDR3 size: 15 residues. Trimming removed 4 bases from V and 7 bases from J; junction bases left unmatched: 12.